Sequencing of this T cell receptor (beta chain) was carried out in a study of identical twins. Template switching added a universal primer site, and cDNA bore unique molecular identifiers. TCRdb re-called the 5' RACE reads with MiXCR, one entry per CDR3 protein. The sample holds 1.5 million to 2 million distinct CDR3 sequences, about 30% seen once. V lost 2 bases to trimming and J lost 2 bases, with 10 bases between them. Per the germline V gene, CDR1 is MGHRA and CDR2 is YSYEKL. The CDR3 extends over 14 amino acids. As regards this clonotype: The antigen is undetermined.

Study-level points and caveats: Where beta out-of-frame sequences were concerned, excess twin sharing was weaker. Cord blood beta clonotypes present at high abundance carried fewer insertions; no such pattern appeared in memory repertoires. Monozygotic twin pairs showed more out-of-frame TCR alpha sharing than models estimated.

Source material: cord blood. The chain uses TRBV4-1 and TRBJ2-7; D not resolved. This sequence originates from a newborn girl in good health. The CDR3 reads CASSQSFPPYEQYF. The CDR3 nucleotides are TGCGCCAGCAGCCAATCTTTTCCCCCCTACGAGCAGTACTTC.